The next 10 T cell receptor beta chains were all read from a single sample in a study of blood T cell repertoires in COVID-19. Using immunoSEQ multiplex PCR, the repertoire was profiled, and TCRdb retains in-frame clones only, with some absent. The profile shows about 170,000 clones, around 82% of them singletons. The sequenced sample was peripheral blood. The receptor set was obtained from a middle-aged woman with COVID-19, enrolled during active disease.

CDR3 sequence: CASKEGTSGNTIYF. DNA of the CDR3: TGTGCCAGCAAAGAGGGGACATCTGGAAACACCATATATTTT. The rearrangement links TRBV2 to TRBJ1-3; tentative D call: TRBD1 (6 bases). V lost 7 bases and J lost 1, with 11 bases in between. This CDR3 has 14 residues. Germline V gene lookup returns CDR1 SNHLY and CDR2 FYNNEI.

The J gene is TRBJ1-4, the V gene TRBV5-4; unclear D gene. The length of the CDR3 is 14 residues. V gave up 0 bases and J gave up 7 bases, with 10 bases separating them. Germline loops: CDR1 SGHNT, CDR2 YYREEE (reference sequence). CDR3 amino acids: CASSLGGRSEKLFF. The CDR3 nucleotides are TGTGCCAGCAGCTTGGGTGGGAGAAGTGAAAAACTGTTTTTT.

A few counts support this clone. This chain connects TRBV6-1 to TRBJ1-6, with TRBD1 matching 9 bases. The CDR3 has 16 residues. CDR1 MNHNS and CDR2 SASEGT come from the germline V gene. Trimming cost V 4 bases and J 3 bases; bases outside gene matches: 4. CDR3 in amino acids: CASSAYRGLYNSPLHF. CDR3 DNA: TGTGCCAGCAGTGCCTACAGGGGGCTCTATAATTCACCCCTCCACTTT.

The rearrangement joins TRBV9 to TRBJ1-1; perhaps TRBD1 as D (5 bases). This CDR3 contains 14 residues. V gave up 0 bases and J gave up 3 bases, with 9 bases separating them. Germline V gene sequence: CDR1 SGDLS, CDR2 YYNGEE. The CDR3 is CASSVVEGDTEAFF. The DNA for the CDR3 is TGTGCCAGCAGCGTAGTTGAAGGGGACACTGAAGCTTTCTTT.

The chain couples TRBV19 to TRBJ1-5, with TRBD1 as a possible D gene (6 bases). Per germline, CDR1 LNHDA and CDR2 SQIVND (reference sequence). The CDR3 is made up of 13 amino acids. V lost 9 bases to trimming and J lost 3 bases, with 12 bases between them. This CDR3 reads CASRGQFNQPQHF. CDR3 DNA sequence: TGTGCCAGCCGAGGACAGTTCAATCAGCCCCAGCATTTT.

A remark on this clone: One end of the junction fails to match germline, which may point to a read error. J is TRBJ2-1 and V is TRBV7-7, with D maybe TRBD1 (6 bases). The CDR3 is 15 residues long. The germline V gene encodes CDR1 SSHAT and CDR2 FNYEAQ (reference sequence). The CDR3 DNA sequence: TGTGCTAGCAGCTTAGGTAGGGGGTTGGACAATGAGCAGTTCTTC. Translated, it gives CASSLGRGLDNEQFF.

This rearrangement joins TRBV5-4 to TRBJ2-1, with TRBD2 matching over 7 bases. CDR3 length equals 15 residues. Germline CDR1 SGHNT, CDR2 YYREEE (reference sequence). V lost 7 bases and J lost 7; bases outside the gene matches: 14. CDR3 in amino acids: CASGLAADGWNEQFF. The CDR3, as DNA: TGTGCCAGCGGCCTAGCGGCCGACGGCTGGAATGAGCAGTTCTTC.

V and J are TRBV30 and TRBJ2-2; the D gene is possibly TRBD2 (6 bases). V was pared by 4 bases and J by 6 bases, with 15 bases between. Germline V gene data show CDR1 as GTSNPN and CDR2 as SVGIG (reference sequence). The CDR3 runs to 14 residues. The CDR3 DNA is TGTGCCTGGAATAGGGGACTGGGGGCCGGGGAGCTGTTTTTT. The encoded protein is CAWNRGLGAGELFF.

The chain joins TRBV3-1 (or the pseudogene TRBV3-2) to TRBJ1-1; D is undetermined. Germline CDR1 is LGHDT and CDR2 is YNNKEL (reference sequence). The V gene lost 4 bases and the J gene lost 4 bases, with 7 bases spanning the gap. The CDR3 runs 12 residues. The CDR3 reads CASSRAGTEAFF. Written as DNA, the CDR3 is TGTGCCAGCAGCCGGGCGGGCACTGAAGCTTTCTTT.

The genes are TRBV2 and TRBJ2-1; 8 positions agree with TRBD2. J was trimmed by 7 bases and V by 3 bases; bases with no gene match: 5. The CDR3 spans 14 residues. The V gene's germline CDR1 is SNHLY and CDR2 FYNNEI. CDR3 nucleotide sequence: TGTGCCAGCAGTGAGGCCGGCGGGAGGAATGAGCAGTTCTTC. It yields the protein CASSEAGGRNEQFF. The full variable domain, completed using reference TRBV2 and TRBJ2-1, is EPEVTQTPSHQVTQMGQEVILRCVPISNHLYFYWYRQILGQKVEFLVSFYNNEISEKSEIFDDQFSVERPDGSNFTLKIRSTKLEDSAMYFCASSEAGGRNEQFFGPGTRLTVL.